The text below deals with one T cell receptor (beta chain). It lacks a known antigen. Base qualities are not at hand, and no much larger clone is one base apart. The library was produced with 5' RACE. Sequencer: Illumina HiSeq 2500. A second PCR of about 7 to 12 cycles was run with a J-beta primer mix and a sample-barcoded 5' primer. A template-switch 5' adaptor carrying 12 random nucleotides introduced a unique molecular identifier onto each TCR beta cDNA molecule. Each sample yielded at least 2.5 million CDR3-containing paired-end reads. First-strand cDNA synthesis was performed from all RNA using the Mint cDNA synthesis kit, with priming by a TRBC-specific oligonucleotide. Following uracil-DNA glycosylase treatment, all cDNA underwent a first 18-cycle PCR with the universal primers M1SS and BC2_uni_R. The study's own analysis went as follows. Each sample was normalized by randomly selecting 1 million high-quality reads, each carrying a distinct molecular identifier. Instead of being binned into consensus sequences, reads that shared molecular identifiers were thrown out. CDR3 identification, clonotype clustering and error correction used MiTCR with a Q25 quality threshold and the strictest error-elimination algorithm. Lower-bound total TCR beta diversity was estimated with a nonparametric unseen species model using Euler transformation. In TCRdb, the public reads were trimmed at Q25 with fastp and aligned with MiXCR, with productive beta chains retained. Each CDR3 protein appears once, grouped with its most common genes and DNA. The V and J calls reflect TCRdb's pipeline rather than the authors' work. The sample table holds 650,000 to 950,000 distinct CDR3 sequences, of which 44% were seen once. Roughly 18% of the sample is taken by the ten largest.

Donors were under 40 systemically healthy Caucasian individuals from Russia aged 6 to 90 years. Roughly 9 milliliters of peripheral blood were drawn from each donor into EDTA-treated Vacutainer tubes. Ficoll-Paque density-gradient centrifugation was used to isolate PBMCs, with at least 7 million obtained per sample. Trizol reagent was used to extract total RNA from the PBMCs, yielding at least 5.5 micrograms per sample. For every donor, flow cytometry on a PBMC aliquot measured the percentage of naive CD45RAhigh/CD27high T cells. The germline V gene gives CDR1 as SGHTA and CDR2 as FQGNSA. The CDR3 spans 14 residues, from the cysteine through the phenylalanine. The entry retains the CDR3 DNA only, 42 bases that are in frame from base 1. The source of the sample is a study of blood T cells in healthy people across ages (dated by TCRdb to between 2014 and 2017). Looking at the study overall: Template switching captured roughly one uniquely barcoded TCR beta cDNA molecule per two T cells in model experiments. Age-related changes in TCR beta repertoire diversity were measured in the study by deep sequencing normalized with unique cDNA molecular identifiers. Four age groups were formed from the donors: young (average roughly 15 years), middle-aged (roughly 38), aged (62) and long-lived (around 82). To avoid experimental bias, donors of different ages were distributed randomly across sequencing lanes. Using the same blood draw, the study looked at two additional independent replicas of 1 million unique cDNA reads for two donors, one aged 18 to 29 and the other aged 80 or older.

Here is what the overall study found, with its caveats: Estimates of total diversity based on one million sequenced T cells were regarded as lower bounds and as underestimates. Because the CMV infection status of the donors was unknown, age-related changes in expanded clonotypes may potentially have been confounded. The long-lived group showed more naive CD4+ T cells, fewer expanded clones and increased TCR diversity than the aged group, suggesting age selection. Bulk unsorted PBMC profiling prevented conclusive comparison of naive and antigen-experienced compartments. A strong correlation was found between observed TCR beta diversity and the percentage of naive T cells measured by flow cytometry. Observed TCR beta diversity per million T cells fell roughly linearly with age, and a significant reduction was already apparent by age roughly 40.

The sequenced sample consisted of blood. The receptor comes from a man in his sixties in good health. The chain couples TRBV7-2 to TRBJ2-1; there is no confident call for the D gene. The J call may be faulty, since TRBJ2-7 better matches the DNA end. The sequence in DNA is TGTGCCAGCAAAGGCCACAGCTCCTACAATGAGCAGTACTTC. It encodes CASKGHSSYNEQYF.